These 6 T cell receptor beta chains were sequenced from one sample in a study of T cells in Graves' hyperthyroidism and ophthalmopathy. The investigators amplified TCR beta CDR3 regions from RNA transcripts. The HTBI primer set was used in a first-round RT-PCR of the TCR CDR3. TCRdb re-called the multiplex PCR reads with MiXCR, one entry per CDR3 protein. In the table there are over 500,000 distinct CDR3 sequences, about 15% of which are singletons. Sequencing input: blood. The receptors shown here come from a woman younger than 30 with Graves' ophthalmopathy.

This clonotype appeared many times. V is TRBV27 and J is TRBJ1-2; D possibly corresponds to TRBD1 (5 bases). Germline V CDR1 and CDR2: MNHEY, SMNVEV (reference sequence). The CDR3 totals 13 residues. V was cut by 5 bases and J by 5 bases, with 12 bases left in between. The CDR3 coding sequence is TGTGCCAGCAGTCCGGGACTGGGATATGGCTACACCTTC. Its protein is CASSPGLGYGYTF.

The CDR3 loop is CSARDPHRDRGNYGYTF. CDR3 nucleotide sequence: TGCAGTGCTAGAGATCCCCACCGGGACAGGGGTAACTATGGCTACACCTTC. The chain is built from TRBV20-1 and TRBJ1-2; 10 nucleotides line up with TRBD1. The CDR3 contains 17 residues. Germline CDR1 and CDR2: DFQATT and SNEGSKA (reference sequence). V lost 0 bases, J lost 1 base, and 8 bases stayed unmatched.

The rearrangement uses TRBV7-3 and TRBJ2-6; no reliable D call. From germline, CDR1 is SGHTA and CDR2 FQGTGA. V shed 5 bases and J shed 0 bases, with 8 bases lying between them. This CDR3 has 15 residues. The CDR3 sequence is CASSQQSSGANVLTF. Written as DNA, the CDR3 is TGTGCCAGCAGCCAGCAGTCCTCTGGGGCCAACGTCCTGACTTTC. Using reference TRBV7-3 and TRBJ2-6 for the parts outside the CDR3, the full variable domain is GAGVSQTPSNKVTEKGKYVELRCDPISGHTALYWYRQSLGQGPEFLIYFQGTGAADDSGLPNDRFFAVRPEGSVSTLKIQRTERGDSAVYLCASSQQSSGANVLTFGAGSRLTVL.

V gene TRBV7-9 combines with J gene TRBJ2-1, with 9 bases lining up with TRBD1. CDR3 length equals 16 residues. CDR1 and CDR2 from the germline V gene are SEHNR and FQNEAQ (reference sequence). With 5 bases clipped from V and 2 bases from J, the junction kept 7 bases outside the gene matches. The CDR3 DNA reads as TGTGCCAGCAGCCACCTCCGGGACAGGGCCTACAATGAGCAGTTCTTC. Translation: CASSHLRDRAYNEQFF. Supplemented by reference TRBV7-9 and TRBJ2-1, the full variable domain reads DTGVSQNPRHKITKRGQNVTFRCDPISEHNRLYWYRQTLGQGPEFLTYFQNEAQLEKSRLLSDRFSAERPKGSFSTLEIQRTEQGDSAMYLCASSHLRDRAYNEQFFGPGTRLTVL.

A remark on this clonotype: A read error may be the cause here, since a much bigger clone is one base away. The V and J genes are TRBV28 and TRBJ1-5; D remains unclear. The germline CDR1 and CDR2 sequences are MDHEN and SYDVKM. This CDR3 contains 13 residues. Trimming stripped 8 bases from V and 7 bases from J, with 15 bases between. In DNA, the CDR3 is TGTGCCAGCGGTACCCCTGGCAGCCAGCCCCAGCATTTT. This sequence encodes CASGTPGSQPQHF.

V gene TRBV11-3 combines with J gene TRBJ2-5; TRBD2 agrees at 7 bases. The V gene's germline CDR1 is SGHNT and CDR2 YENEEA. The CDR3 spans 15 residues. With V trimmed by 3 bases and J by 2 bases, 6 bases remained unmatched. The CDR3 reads CASSLKGGKQETQYF. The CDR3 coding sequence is TGTGCCAGCAGCTTGAAGGGAGGGAAACAAGAGACCCAGTACTTC.